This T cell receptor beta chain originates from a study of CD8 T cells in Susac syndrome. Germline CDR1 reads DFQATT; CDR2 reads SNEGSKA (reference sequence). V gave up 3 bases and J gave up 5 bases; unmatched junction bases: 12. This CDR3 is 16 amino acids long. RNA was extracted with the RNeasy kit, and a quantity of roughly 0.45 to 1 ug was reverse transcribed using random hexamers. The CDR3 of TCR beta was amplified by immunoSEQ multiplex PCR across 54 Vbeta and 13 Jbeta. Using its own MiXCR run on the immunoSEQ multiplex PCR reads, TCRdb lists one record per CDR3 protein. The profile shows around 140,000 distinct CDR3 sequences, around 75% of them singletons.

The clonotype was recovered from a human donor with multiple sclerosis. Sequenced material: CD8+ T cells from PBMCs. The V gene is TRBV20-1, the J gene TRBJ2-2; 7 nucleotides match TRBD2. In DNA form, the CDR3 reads TGCAGTGCTAGTTTCCCCGCGGGGGAAGGGACCGGGGAGCTGTTTTTT. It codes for CSASFPAGEGTGELFF.